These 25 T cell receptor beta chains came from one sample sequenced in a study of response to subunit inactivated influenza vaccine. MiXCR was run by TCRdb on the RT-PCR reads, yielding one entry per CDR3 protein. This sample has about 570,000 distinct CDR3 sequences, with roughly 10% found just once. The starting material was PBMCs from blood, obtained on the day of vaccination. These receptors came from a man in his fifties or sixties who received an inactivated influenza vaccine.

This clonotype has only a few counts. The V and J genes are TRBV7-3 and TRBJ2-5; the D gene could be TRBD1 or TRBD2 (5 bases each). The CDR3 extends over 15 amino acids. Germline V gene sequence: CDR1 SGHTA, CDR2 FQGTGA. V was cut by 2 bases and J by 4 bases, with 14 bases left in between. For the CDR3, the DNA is TGTGCCAGCAGCTTATTGGGACGAGTGGGAGAGACCCAGTACTTC. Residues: CASSLLGRVGETQYF.

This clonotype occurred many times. CDR3 sequence (DNA): TGTGCCAGCAGCCAAGATCGGGTGGGAGGGCCGACAGATACGCAGTATTTT. Its protein product is CASSQDRVGGPTDTQYF. The V gene is TRBV4-2, the J gene TRBJ2-3; 7 bases agree with TRBD2. The CDR3 length is 17 residues. Germline trimming cut 0 bases from V and 3 bases from J; bases unmatched to any gene: 9. Per the germline V gene, CDR1 is LGHNA and CDR2 is YNFKEQ.

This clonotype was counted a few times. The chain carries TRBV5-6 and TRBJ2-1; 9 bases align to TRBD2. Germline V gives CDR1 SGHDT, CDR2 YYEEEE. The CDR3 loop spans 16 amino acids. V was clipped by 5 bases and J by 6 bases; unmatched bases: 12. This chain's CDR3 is CASRLVGGGAFNEQFF. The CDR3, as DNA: TGTGCCAGCAGACTAGTAGGCGGGGGGGCCTTCAATGAGCAGTTCTTC.

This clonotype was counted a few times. The CDR3 reads CSARSRGRAEAFF. In nucleotides, the CDR3 is TGCAGTGCCAGAAGCAGGGGCAGGGCTGAAGCTTTCTTT. V gene TRBV20-1 combines with J gene TRBJ1-1, with D maybe TRBD1 (6 bases). Germline V lookup: CDR1 DFQATT, CDR2 SNEGSKA (reference sequence). CDR3 size: 13 residues. V dropped 6 bases and J dropped 6 bases, with 17 bases sitting between them.

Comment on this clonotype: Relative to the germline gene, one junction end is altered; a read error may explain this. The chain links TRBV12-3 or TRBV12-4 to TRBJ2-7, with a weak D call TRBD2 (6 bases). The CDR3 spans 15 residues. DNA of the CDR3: TGTGCCAGCACACTGGGGGGAGGTTGGGCCTACGAGCGGTACTTC. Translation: CASTLGGGWAYERYF.

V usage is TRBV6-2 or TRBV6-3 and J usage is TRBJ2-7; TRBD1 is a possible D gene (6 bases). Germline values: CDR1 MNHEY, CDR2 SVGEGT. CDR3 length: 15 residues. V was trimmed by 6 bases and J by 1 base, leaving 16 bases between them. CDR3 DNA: TGTGCCAGCAGCTGGACAGACAACCCTTCCTACGAGCAGTACTTC. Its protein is CASSWTDNPSYEQYF.

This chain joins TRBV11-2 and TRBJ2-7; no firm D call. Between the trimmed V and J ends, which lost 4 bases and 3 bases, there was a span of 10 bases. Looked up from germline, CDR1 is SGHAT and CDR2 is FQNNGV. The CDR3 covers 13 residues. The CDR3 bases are TGTGCCAGCAGCTCTGCCTCTTTCTACGAGCAGTACTTC. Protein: CASSSASFYEQYF.

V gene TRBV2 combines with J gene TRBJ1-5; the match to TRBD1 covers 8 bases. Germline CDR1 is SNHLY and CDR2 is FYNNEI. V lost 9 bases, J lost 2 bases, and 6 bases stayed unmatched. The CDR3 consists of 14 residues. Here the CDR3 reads CASTQGAGNQPQHF. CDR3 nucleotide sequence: TGTGCCAGTACTCAGGGGGCCGGCAATCAGCCCCAGCATTTT. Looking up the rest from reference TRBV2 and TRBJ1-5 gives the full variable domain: EPEVTQTPSHQVTQMGQEVILRCVPISNHLYFYWYRQILGQKVEFLVSFYNNEISEKSEIFDDQFSVERPDGSNFTLKIRSTKLEDSAMYFCASTQGAGNQPQHFGDGTRLSIL.

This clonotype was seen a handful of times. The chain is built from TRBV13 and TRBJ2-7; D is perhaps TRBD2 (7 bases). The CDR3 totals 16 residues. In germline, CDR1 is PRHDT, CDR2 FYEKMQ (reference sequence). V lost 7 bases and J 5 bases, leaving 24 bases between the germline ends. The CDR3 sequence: CASTFRGAGKLNEQYF. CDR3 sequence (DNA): TGTGCCAGCACCTTTCGGGGGGCAGGGAAATTGAACGAGCAGTACTTC.

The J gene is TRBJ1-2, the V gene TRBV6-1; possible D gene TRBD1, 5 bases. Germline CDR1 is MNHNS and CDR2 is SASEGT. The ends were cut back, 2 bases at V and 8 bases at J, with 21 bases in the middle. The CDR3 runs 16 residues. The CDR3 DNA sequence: TGTGCCAGCAGTGAACATTCCGGGACGGTAAAGATGGGCTACACCTTC. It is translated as CASSEHSGTVKMGYTF.

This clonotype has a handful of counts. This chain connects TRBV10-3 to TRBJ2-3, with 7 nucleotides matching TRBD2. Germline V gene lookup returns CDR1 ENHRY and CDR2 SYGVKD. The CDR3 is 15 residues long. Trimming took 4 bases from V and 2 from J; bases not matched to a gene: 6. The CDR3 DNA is TGTGCCATCAGTGCGGCCGGGACTAACACAGATACGCAGTATTTT. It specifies CAISAAGTNTDTQYF.

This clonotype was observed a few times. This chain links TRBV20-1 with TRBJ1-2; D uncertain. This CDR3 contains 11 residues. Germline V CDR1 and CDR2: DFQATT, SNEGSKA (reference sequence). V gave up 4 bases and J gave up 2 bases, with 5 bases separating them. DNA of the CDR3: TGCAGTGCTACCGACAACTATGGCTACACCTTC. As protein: CSATDNYGYTF.

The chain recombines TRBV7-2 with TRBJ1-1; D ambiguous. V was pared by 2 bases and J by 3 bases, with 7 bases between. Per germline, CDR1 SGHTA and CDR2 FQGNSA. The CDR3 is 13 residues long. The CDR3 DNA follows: TGTGCCAGCAGCTTACAAGGAGACACTGAAGCTTTCTTT. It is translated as CASSLQGDTEAFF.

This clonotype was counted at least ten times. This CDR3 is CASSSQTPGEQYF. The CDR3 DNA reads TGTGCCAGCAGCTCACAGACCCCTGGCGAGCAGTACTTC. This chain connects TRBV7-2 to TRBJ2-7, with no clear D. The CDR3 loop spans 13 amino acids. Per the germline V gene, CDR1 is SGHTA and CDR2 is FQGNSA. Trimming cost V 4 bases and J 6 bases, with 13 bases left between them.

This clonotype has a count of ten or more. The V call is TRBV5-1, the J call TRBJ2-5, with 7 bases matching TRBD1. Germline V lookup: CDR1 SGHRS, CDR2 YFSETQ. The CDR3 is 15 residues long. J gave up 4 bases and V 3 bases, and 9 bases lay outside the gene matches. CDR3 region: CASSSGAAGGETQYF. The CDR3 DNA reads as TGCGCCAGCAGCTCAGGTGCGGCAGGGGGAGAGACCCAGTACTTC.

The CDR3 coding sequence is TGTGCCAGCACCTCGGACCGGCACTACAATGAGCAGTTCTTC. Its translation: CASTSDRHYNEQFF. V is TRBV12-3 or TRBV12-4 and J is TRBJ2-1; D gene uncertain. V was shortened by 7 bases and J by 3 bases, with 13 bases between the two germline ends. This CDR3 is 14 amino acids long.

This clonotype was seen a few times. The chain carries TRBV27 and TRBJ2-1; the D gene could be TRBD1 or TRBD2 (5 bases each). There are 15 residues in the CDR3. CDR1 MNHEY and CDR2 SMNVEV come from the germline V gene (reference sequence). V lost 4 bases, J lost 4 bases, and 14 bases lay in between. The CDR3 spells CASSSTGTLYNEQFF. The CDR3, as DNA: TGTGCCAGCAGTTCAACCGGGACCTTATACAATGAGCAGTTCTTC.

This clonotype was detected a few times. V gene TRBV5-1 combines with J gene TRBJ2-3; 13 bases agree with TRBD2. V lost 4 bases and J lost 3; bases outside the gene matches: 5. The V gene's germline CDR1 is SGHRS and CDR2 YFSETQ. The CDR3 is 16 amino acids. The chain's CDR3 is CASSRPTSGGTDTQYF. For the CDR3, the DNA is TGCGCCAGCAGCCGCCCGACTAGCGGGGGGACAGATACGCAGTATTTT.

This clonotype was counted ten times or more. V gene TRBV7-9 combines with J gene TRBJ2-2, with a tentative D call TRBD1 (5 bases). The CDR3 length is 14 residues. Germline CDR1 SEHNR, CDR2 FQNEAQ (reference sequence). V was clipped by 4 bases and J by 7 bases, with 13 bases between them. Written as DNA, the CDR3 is TGTGCCAGCAGCTCCCCGTGGGGCGGCGGGGAGCTGTTTTTT. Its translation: CASSSPWGGGELFF.

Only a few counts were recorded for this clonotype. The DNA for the CDR3 is TGCGCCAGTCAAGTGGGACAGTGGGGTACCGGGGAGCTGTTTTTT. This encodes CASQVGQWGTGELFF. The chain carries TRBV5-1 and TRBJ2-2, with 7 nucleotides matching TRBD1. Looked up from germline, CDR1 is SGHRS and CDR2 is YFSETQ. After removal of 8 bases from V and 5 bases from J, the junction contained 12 bases not matched to a gene. This CDR3 has 15 amino acids. Supplemented by reference TRBV5-1 and TRBJ2-2, the full variable domain reads KAGVTQTPRYLIKTRGQQVTLSCSPISGHRSVSWYQQTPGQGLQFLFEYFSETQRNKGNFPGRFSGRQFSNSRSEMNVSTLELGDSALYLCASQVGQWGTGELFFGEGSRLTVL.

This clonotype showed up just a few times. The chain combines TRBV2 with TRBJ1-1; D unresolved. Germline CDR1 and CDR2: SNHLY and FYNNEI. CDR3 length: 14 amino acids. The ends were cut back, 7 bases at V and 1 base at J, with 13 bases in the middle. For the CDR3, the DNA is TGTGCCAGCATTCGCGCCGAAAGGAACACTGAAGCTTTCTTT. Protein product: CASIRAERNTEAFF.

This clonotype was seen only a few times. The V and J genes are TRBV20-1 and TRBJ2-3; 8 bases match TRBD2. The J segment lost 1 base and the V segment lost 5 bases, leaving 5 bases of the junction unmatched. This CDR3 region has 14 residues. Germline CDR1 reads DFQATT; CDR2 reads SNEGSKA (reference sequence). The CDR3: CSAEIAGRTDTQYF. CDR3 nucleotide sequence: TGCAGTGCTGAAATAGCGGGGCGCACAGATACGCAGTATTTT.

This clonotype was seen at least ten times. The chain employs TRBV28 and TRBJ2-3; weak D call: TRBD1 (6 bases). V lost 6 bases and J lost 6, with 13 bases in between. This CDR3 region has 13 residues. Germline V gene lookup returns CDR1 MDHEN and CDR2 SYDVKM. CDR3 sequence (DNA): TGTGCCAGCAGCCTCGGTAGGGGGGATACGCAGTATTTT. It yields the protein CASSLGRGDTQYF.

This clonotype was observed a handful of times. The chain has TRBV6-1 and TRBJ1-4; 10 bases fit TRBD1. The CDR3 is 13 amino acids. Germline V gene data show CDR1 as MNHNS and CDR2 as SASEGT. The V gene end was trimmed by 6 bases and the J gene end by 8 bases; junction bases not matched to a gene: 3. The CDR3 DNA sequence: TGTGCCAGCAGATGGGACAGGGGCGAAAAACTGTTTTTT. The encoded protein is CASRWDRGEKLFF.

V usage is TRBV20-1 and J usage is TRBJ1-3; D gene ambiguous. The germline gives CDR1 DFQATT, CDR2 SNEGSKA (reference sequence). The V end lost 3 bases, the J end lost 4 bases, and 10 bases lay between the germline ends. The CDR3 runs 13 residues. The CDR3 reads CSARTGGGNTIYF. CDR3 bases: TGCAGTGCTAGGACCGGAGGAGGAAACACCATATATTTT.